This TCR beta chain was captured in a study of CD8 T cells in ankylosing spondylitis. This clonotype was found many times. The antigen remains unidentified. TCRdb processed the 5' RACE reads anew with MiXCR; each CDR3 protein has one entry. The table includes roughly 130,000 distinct CDR3 sequences, around 7% detected once. General observations from the study: The clones that were linked to disease were reported to be significantly enriched in matched synovial fluid samples from ankylosing spondylitis patients. Seemingly characteristic of ankylosing spondylitis blood was a TCR beta motif consisting of eight highly homologous variants.

The junction had 6 bases not matched to a gene; V was cut back by 5 bases and J by 7 bases. The length of the CDR3 is 14 residues. The specimen was blood, either unsorted or a sorted T cell fraction (not recorded which). The receptor was derived from a male donor with ankylosing spondylitis or in good health (not recorded which). This chain links TRBV12-3 or TRBV12-4 with TRBJ1-5, with 9 bases that match TRBD1. The CDR3 DNA reads TGTGCCAGCAGTCAGACAGGGGGAAACCAGCCCCAGCATTTT. It codes for CASSQTGGNQPQHF.